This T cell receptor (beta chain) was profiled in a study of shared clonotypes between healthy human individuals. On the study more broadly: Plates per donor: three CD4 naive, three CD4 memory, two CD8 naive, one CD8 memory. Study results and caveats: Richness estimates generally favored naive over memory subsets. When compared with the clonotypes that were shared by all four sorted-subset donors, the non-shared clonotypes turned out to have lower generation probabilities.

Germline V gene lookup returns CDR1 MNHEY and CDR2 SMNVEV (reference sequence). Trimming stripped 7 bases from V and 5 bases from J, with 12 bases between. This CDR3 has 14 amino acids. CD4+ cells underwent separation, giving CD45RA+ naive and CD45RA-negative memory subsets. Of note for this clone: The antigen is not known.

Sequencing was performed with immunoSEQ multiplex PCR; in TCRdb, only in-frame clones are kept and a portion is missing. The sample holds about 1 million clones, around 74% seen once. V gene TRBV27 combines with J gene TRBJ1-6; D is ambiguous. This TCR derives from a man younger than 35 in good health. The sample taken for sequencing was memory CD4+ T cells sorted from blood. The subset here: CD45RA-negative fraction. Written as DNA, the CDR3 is TGTGCCAGCACCCGGTGGGGTAATAATTCACCCCTCCACTTT. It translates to CASTRWGNNSPLHF.